The rows below give T cell receptor beta chains drawn from one sample of a study of CD4 T cells in relation to SARS-CoV-2 and coronaviruses. Their antigens are not known. Clones were read by immunoSEQ multiplex PCR, and TCRdb kept only the in-frame ones, dropping some. In the table there are more than 20,000 clones, approximately 84% of which are singletons. The material sequenced was CD4+ T cells from PBMCs, cultured in vitro. All receptors derive from a human donor in good health. Both conserved end residues are part of each CDR3. Each record gives: J gene, V gene, D gene, clone size, CDR3 protein, CDR3 DNA. The D gene is left open where the match is weak. Where a row states a size, it is once, few, many or the class of an expanded clone; other rows omit it.

TRBJ1-1,TRBV18,NA,NA,CASSPTEGTEAFF,TGTGCCAGCTCACCAACCGAAGGGACTGAAGCTTTCTTT
TRBJ1-2,TRBV9,NA,once,CASSVGWGDYGYTF,TGTGCCAGCAGCGTGGGTTGGGGTGACTATGGCTACACCTTC
TRBJ1-1,TRBV5-4,TRBD1,NA,CASSLPGGNTEAFF,TGTGCCAGCAGCCTCCCAGGGGGGAACACTGAAGCTTTCTTT
TRBJ2-1,TRBV18,NA,NA,CASSPRETSYFLNEQFF,TGTGCCAGCTCACCAAGGGAGACTAGTTATTTTCTCAATGAGCAGTTCTTC
TRBJ2-3,TRBV20-1,NA,NA,CSGDFTDTQYF,TGCAGTGGGGACTTCACAGATACGCAGTATTTT
TRBJ2-1,TRBV2,NA,NA,CASSAGRLTYNEQFF,TGTGCCAGCAGCGCCGGGAGACTGACCTACAATGAGCAGTTCTTC
TRBJ2-7,TRBV5-4,TRBD2,NA,CASSHSSGSLYEQYF,TGTGCCAGCAGCCATTCTAGCGGGAGCTTATACGAGCAGTACTTC
TRBJ2-6,TRBV19,NA,NA,CASSEGPLSSGANVLTF,TGTGCCAGTAGTGAGGGACCGTTGAGCTCTGGGGCCAACGTCCTGACTTTC
TRBJ1-5,TRBV27,NA,NA,CASSLVRGGQPQHF,TGTGCCAGCAGTTTAGTGAGGGGCGGTCAGCCCCAGCATTTT
TRBJ2-3,TRBV7-3,NA,NA,CASSNTGAPDTQYF,TGTGCCAGCAGCAATACCGGGGCCCCGGATACGCAGTATTTT
TRBJ2-5,TRBV19,NA,NA,CASSMGGSQETQYF,TGTGCCAGTAGTATGGGCGGCAGTCAAGAGACCCAGTACTTC
TRBJ2-3,TRBV2,NA,NA,CASRSPAREGADTQYF,TGTGCCAGCAGGAGCCCCGCCAGGGAGGGGGCAGATACGCAGTATTTT
TRBJ1-2,TRBV5-1,NA,NA,CASSLGPNYGYTF,TGCGCCAGCAGCTTGGGACCAAACTATGGCTACACCTTC
TRBJ2-1,TRBV5-1,NA,NA,CASSWKGEGEQFF,TGCGCCAGCAGCTGGAAGGGTGAAGGGGAGCAGTTCTTC
TRBJ1-1,TRBV3-1/TRBV3-2,TRBD1,NA,CASSRSDRQNTEAFF,TGTGCCAGCAGTCGATCGGACAGGCAGAACACTGAAGCTTTCTTT
TRBJ2-1,TRBV29-1,NA,once,CSVEDQTRAFEGEQFF,TGCAGCGTTGAAGATCAGACTAGGGCGTTTGAGGGTGAGCAGTTCTTC
TRBJ2-1,TRBV5-1,TRBD2,NA,CASSLASGTAYNEQFF,TGCGCCAGCAGCTTGGCTAGCGGGACCGCCTACAATGAGCAGTTCTTC
TRBJ2-1,TRBV5-6,TRBD2,NA,CASSLSGSGKLDEQFF,TGTGCCAGCAGCTTGAGCGGTAGCGGGAAGTTAGATGAGCAGTTCTTC
TRBJ1-5,TRBV18,TRBD1,NA,CASSPQRQGVHQPQHF,TGTGCCAGCTCACCACAACGGCAGGGGGTGCATCAGCCCCAGCATTTT
TRBJ2-1,TRBV18,NA,NA,CASSPNSEQFF,TGTGCCAGCTCACCGAACAGCGAGCAGTTCTTC
TRBJ1-1,TRBV9,NA,NA,CASSVALDTEAFF,TGTGCCAGCAGCGTAGCACTGGACACTGAAGCTTTCTTT
TRBJ1-3,TRBV3-1/TRBV3-2,NA,NA,CASSQGLRFGNTIYF,TGTGCCAGCAGCCAAGGATTGCGATTTGGAAACACCATATATTTT
TRBJ2-1,TRBV7-6,TRBD2,NA,CASSPTSLSYNEQFF,TGTGCCAGCAGCCCGACTAGCCTCTCCTACAATGAGCAGTTCTTC
TRBJ2-1,TRBV11-2,NA,NA,CASSLQGNSYNEQFF,TGTGCCAGCAGCCTTCAGGGTAACTCCTACAATGAGCAGTTCTTC
TRBJ2-2,TRBV24-1,TRBD2,NA,CATSGRPGLARTGELFF,TGTGCCACCAGTGGCCGACCGGGACTAGCGCGCACCGGGGAGCTGTTTTTT
TRBJ1-1,TRBV5-4,NA,NA,CASSPNGPPLNTEAFF,TGTGCCAGCAGCCCGAACGGGCCCCCACTAAACACTGAAGCTTTCTTT
TRBJ1-1,TRBV29-1,NA,once,CSVVGRMNTEAFF,TGCAGCGTTGTTGGACGGATGAACACTGAAGCTTTCTTT
TRBJ1-1,TRBV10-2,TRBD1,NA,CASRGQVGTEAFF,TGCGCCAGCAGGGGACAGGTTGGAACTGAAGCTTTCTTT
TRBJ2-7,TRBV5-1,NA,NA,CASSLDISWNYEQYF,TGCGCCAGCAGCTTGGATATCTCCTGGAACTACGAGCAGTACTTC
TRBJ1-2,TRBV28,NA,NA,CASSRLTDGYTF,TGTGCCAGCAGCCGACTAACAGATGGCTACACCTTC
TRBJ2-3,TRBV30,NA,NA,CAWSRGGNFFTDTQYF,TGTGCCTGGAGCAGAGGGGGAAACTTCTTCACAGATACGCAGTATTTT
TRBJ1-4,TRBV20-1,NA,few,CSARRGEKLFF,TGCAGTGCCAGACGGGGAGAAAAACTGTTTTTT
TRBJ2-7,TRBV10-3,NA,NA,CAIREYYEQYF,TGTGCCATCAGAGAGTATTACGAGCAGTACTTC
TRBJ2-5,TRBV7-2,NA,NA,CASSLSFLVQETQYF,TGTGCCAGCAGCTTGAGTTTTTTGGTCCAAGAGACCCAGTACTTC
TRBJ2-3,TRBV7-2,NA,NA,CASSLGGQDTQYF,TGTGCCAGCAGCTTGGGGGGGCAAGATACGCAGTATTTT
TRBJ1-6,TRBV6-5,NA,NA,CASSYTDNSPLHF,TGTGCCAGCAGTTACACGGATAATTCACCCCTCCACTTT
TRBJ1-5,TRBV6-2/TRBV6-3,TRBD1,NA,CASSTPPQGYSNQPQHF,TGTGCCAGCAGCACGCCCCCACAGGGGTATAGCAATCAGCCCCAGCATTTT
TRBJ1-1,TRBV6-5,TRBD1,NA,CASTYGQGGTEAFF,TGTGCCAGCACCTACGGACAGGGAGGCACTGAAGCTTTCTTT
TRBJ1-5,TRBV6-5,TRBD1,NA,CASSRQGSQPQHF,TGTGCCAGCAGTCGACAGGGGTCTCAGCCCCAGCATTTT
TRBJ1-1,TRBV2,NA,once,CASRQGLHTEAFF,TGTGCCAGCAGGCAGGGACTCCACACTGAAGCTTTCTTT
TRBJ2-1,TRBV10-3,NA,NA,CATRPTRDVNEQFF,TGTGCCACGAGGCCAACCCGGGACGTCAATGAGCAGTTCTTC
TRBJ1-3,TRBV19,NA,NA,CASSIDRNSGNTIYF,TGTGCCAGTAGTATAGACAGGAACTCTGGAAACACCATATATTTT
TRBJ2-3,TRBV24-1,TRBD2,NA,CATSDRLAGFSTDTQYF,TGTGCCACCAGTGACCGACTAGCGGGGTTTAGCACAGATACGCAGTATTTT